The TCR beta chain under discussion was sequenced for a study of graft-versus-host responses after intestinal transplantation. Overall study findings and caveats: Among circulating GvH clones, peak levels were associated with early post-transplant declines in HvG clones.

V lost 0 bases, J lost 2 bases, and 10 bases lay in between. Germline V CDR1 and CDR2: SGDLS, YYNGEE. The CDR3 runs to 15 residues. This clone came up a few times. What it recognizes is unknown. Grafts had their tissue processed, releasing intraepithelial and lamina propria lymphocytes. Sequenced by immunoSEQ multiplex PCR; TCRdb stores in-frame clones only, minus some. The sample lists around 15,000 clones; over 50% were seen once. This receptor was obtained from a human patient who received an intestinal transplant, so some T cells may come from the graft donor. The sample in question was ileum tissue, obtained 524 days after transplant. The rearrangement joins TRBV9 to TRBJ2-3, with D hard to call. The CDR3 loop is CASSVAAHYTDTQYF. For the CDR3, the DNA is TGTGCCAGCAGCGTAGCGGCTCACTACACAGATACGCAGTATTTT.